These T cell receptor beta chains were read from a single sample in a study of cytomegalovirus exposure and HLA in healthy donors. Assay used: immunoSEQ multiplex PCR; TCRdb lists only in-frame clones, some missing. The sample has about 240,000 clones; roughly 86% are singletons. The specimen sequenced was PBMCs. These receptors all stem from a woman in her 30s in good health and CMV-seropositive. Both conserved end residues are part of each CDR3. Each record gives: J gene, D gene, clone size, CDR3 length, V gene, CDR3 protein, CDR3 DNA. The D gene is left open where the match is weak. Size is stated for part of the rows, as once, few or many counts, or as a class when the clone is expanded.

>TRBJ2-3|NA|few|14|TRBV7-8
CASSLDYNTDTQYF
TGTGCCAGCAGCTTAGATTACAACACAGATACGCAGTATTTT
>TRBJ2-1|NA|NA|14|TRBV5-1
CASSLAVSYNEQFF
TGCGCCAGCAGCTTGGCTGTCTCCTACAATGAGCAGTTCTTC
>TRBJ2-1|NA|NA|12|TRBV7-3
CASGPITGEQFF
TGTGCCAGCGGGCCGATCACAGGTGAGCAGTTCTTC
>TRBJ1-5|TRBD1|NA|18|TRBV7-9
CASSLVAGGGTGTQPQHF
TGTGCCAGCAGCTTAGTTGCCGGAGGTGGGACAGGGACTCAGCCCCAGCATTTT
>TRBJ1-2|TRBD1|NA|15|TRBV12-5
CASGPTGVAWYGYTF
TGTGCTAGTGGCCCGACAGGGGTCGCTTGGTATGGCTACACCTTC
>TRBJ2-3|NA|NA|14|TRBV10-3
CAISGLAATDTQYF
TGTGCCATCAGTGGACTGGCGGCGACAGATACGCAGTATTTT
>TRBJ2-3|TRBD2|NA|16|TRBV28
CASSLGTSGYQDTQYF
TGTGCCAGCAGTTTGGGGACTAGCGGATATCAGGATACGCAGTATTTT
>TRBJ2-3|TRBD1|NA|18|TRBV5-1
CASSLGTGIPGGADTQYF
TGCGCCAGCAGCTTAGGGACAGGGATCCCAGGGGGCGCAGATACGCAGTATTTT
>TRBJ1-3|TRBD1|once|17|TRBV14
CASSQLDRGVLGNTIYF
TGTGCCAGCAGCCAGCTCGACAGGGGTGTATTGGGAAACACCATATATTTT
>TRBJ2-7|NA|once|14|TRBV18
CASSPNPGNHEQYF
TGTGCCAGCTCACCAAATCCGGGTAACCACGAGCAGTACTTC
>TRBJ2-3|NA|NA|15|TRBV6-1
CASRRSPLGTDTQYF
TGTGCCAGCAGGCGAAGTCCCCTGGGCACAGATACGCAGTATTTT
>TRBJ2-2|TRBD1|NA|16|TRBV5-1
CASSFTGTGNTGELFF
TGCGCCAGCAGCTTTACCGGGACAGGGAACACCGGGGAGCTGTTTTTT
>TRBJ2-1|TRBD2|NA|18|TRBV7-6
CASSFTTASGSSYNEQFF
TGTGCCAGCAGCTTCACCACCGCTAGCGGGAGCTCCTACAATGAGCAGTTCTTC
>TRBJ1-2|NA|few|10|TRBV28
CASAAYGYTF
TGTGCCAGCGCGGCTTATGGCTACACCTTC
>TRBJ2-7|TRBD2|NA|15|TRBV27
CASSLYGRDFYEQYF
TGTGCCAGCAGTTTGTACGGGAGGGATTTCTACGAGCAGTACTTC
>TRBJ2-3|NA|NA|13|TRBV14
CASSQDHGGPQYF
TGTGCCAGCAGCCAAGATCACGGGGGGCCGCAGTATTTT
>TRBJ2-7|NA|NA|17|TRBV28
CASSFLGWGDSSYEQYF
TGTGCCAGCAGTTTTCTGGGGTGGGGGGACAGCTCCTACGAGCAGTACTTC
>TRBJ2-7|TRBD2|once|15|TRBV2
CASRATSGRAEEQYF
TGTGCCAGCAGGGCCACTAGCGGGAGGGCGGAAGAGCAGTACTTC
>TRBJ2-1|TRBD2|NA|17|TRBV2
CASSPQGTSGTSREQFF
TGTGCCAGCAGTCCTCAAGGGACTAGCGGGACTAGCCGAGAGCAGTTCTTC
>TRBJ1-5|NA|NA|16|TRBV28
CASSFVQGSSNQPQHF
TGTGCCAGCAGTTTCGTTCAAGGGAGCAGCAATCAGCCCCAGCATTTT
>TRBJ2-3|NA|NA|18|TRBV11-3
CANLLAHFTGASTDTQYF
TGTGCCAACCTACTAGCCCACTTCACAGGGGCCAGCACAGATACGCAGTATTTT
>TRBJ2-1|NA|NA|16|TRBV11-2
CASSLGVGGPYNEQFF
TGTGCCAGCAGCTTAGGTGTAGGGGGTCCCTACAATGAGCAGTTCTTC
>TRBJ2-7|NA|NA|13|TRBV18
CASSPGQGWEQYF
TGTGCCAGCTCACCGGGCCAGGGGTGGGAGCAGTACTTC
>TRBJ2-7|TRBD2|NA|19|TRBV6-4
CASRALGTSGPIPSYEQYF
TGTGCCAGCAGGGCTCTAGGGACTAGCGGGCCCATTCCTAGCTACGAGCAGTACTTC
>TRBJ2-5|TRBD2|once|16|TRBV5-1
CASSLGNSGKGETQYF
TGCGCCAGCAGCTTGGGGAATAGCGGGAAAGGGGAGACCCAGTACTTC
>TRBJ2-7|TRBD2|NA|14|TRBV6-1
CASRGTSGAYEQYF
TGTGCCAGCAGGGGGACTAGCGGGGCGTACGAGCAGTACTTC
>TRBJ2-3|NA|NA|17|TRBV5-6
CASSYRRDSSTGDTQYF
TGTGCCAGCAGCTACAGACGGGACTCCTCCACGGGGGATACGCAGTATTTT
>TRBJ1-2|NA|NA|13|TRBV27
CASSPPGGIGYTF
TGTGCCAGCAGTCCACCGGGGGGCATCGGCTACACCTTC
>TRBJ1-1|NA|once|12|TRBV10-3
CAISGRRLEAFF
TGTGCCATCAGTGGAAGGAGGCTTGAAGCTTTCTTT
>TRBJ1-2|NA|NA|14|TRBV28
CASSFPGHNYGYTF
TGTGCCAGCAGTTTCCCAGGACATAACTATGGCTACACCTTC
>TRBJ2-7|TRBD1|NA|16|TRBV27
CASTRQGGGTSYEQYF
TGTGCCAGCACCCGACAGGGGGGGGGAACGTCCTACGAGCAGTACTTC
>TRBJ2-7|NA|NA|13|TRBV7-8
CASSWGGGPEQYF
TGTGCCAGCAGCTGGGGAGGGGGGCCCGAGCAGTACTTC
>TRBJ2-2|NA|NA|14|TRBV30
CAWSGLGATGELFF
TGTGCCTGGAGTGGTTTAGGGGCGACCGGGGAGCTGTTTTTT
>TRBJ2-4|NA|NA|15|TRBV4-1
CASREGVGAKNIQYF
TGCGCCAGCAGGGAAGGAGTTGGGGCCAAAAACATTCAGTACTTC
>TRBJ1-2|TRBD1|NA|15|TRBV10-3
CATKLQDRPFGGYTF
TGTGCCACCAAGCTCCAGGACAGGCCATTCGGGGGCTACACCTTC
>TRBJ2-5|TRBD2|NA|17|TRBV10-3
CAISEGGTSGTQETQYF
TGTGCCATCAGTGAGGGAGGGACTAGCGGCACACAAGAGACCCAGTACTTC
>TRBJ1-3|NA|NA|13|TRBV12-5
CASSGASGNTIYF
TGTGCTAGTTCAGGGGCGTCTGGAAACACCATATATTTT
>TRBJ1-5|TRBD1|NA|13|TRBV7-3
CASSQGQYQPQHF
TGTGCCAGCAGCCAGGGACAGTATCAGCCCCAGCATTTT
>TRBJ1-1|TRBD1|NA|13|TRBV10-1
CASSEGGGPEAFF
TGCGCCAGCAGTGAAGGAGGGGGCCCTGAAGCTTTCTTT
>TRBJ2-5|NA|few|15|TRBV2
CARGAVIRYQETQYF
TGTGCCAGGGGTGCGGTTATACGTTACCAAGAGACCCAGTACTTC
>TRBJ2-3|NA|NA|17|TRBV7-9
CASSLAKTALSTDTQYF
TGTGCCAGCAGCTTAGCAAAGACAGCACTTAGCACAGATACGCAGTATTTT
>TRBJ1-4|TRBD1|NA|16|TRBV5-1
CASSSTGTATNEKLFF
TGCGCCAGCAGCTCCACAGGGACAGCAACTAATGAAAAACTGTTTTTT
>TRBJ1-1|TRBD1|once|15|TRBV11-3
CASSPGQEPNTEAFF
TGTGCCAGCAGCCCGGGACAGGAACCGAACACTGAAGCTTTCTTT
>TRBJ1-3|NA|NA|17|TRBV5-1
CASSLEPGVDSGNTIYF
TGCGCCAGCAGCTTGGAGCCAGGGGTGGATTCGGGAAACACCATATATTTT
>TRBJ1-1|TRBD1|NA|15|TRBV7-6
CASSRRQGGSTEAFF
TGTGCCAGCAGCCGACGACAGGGAGGAAGCACTGAAGCTTTCTTT
>TRBJ2-5|NA|NA|13|TRBV7-9
CASSLGLRETQYF
TGTGCCAGCAGCCTGGGACTGCGGGAGACCCAGTACTTC